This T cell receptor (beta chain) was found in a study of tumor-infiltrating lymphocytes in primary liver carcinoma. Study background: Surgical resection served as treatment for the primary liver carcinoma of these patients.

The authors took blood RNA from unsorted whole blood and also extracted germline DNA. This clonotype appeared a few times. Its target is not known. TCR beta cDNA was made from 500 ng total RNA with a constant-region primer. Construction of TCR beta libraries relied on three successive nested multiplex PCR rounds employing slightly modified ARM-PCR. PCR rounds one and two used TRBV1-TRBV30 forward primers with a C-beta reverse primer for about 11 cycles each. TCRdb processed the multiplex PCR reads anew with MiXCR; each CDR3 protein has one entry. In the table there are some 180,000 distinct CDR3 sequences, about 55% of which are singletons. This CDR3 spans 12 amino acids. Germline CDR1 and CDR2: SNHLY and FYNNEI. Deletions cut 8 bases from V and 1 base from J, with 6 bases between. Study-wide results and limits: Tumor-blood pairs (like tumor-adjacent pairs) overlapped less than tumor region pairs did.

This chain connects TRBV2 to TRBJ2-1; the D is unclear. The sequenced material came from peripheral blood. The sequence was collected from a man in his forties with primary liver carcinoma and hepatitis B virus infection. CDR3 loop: CASQESYNEQFF. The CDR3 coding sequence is TGTGCCAGCCAAGAGTCCTACAATGAGCAGTTCTTC. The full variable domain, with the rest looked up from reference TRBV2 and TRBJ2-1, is EPEVTQTPSHQVTQMGQEVILRCVPISNHLYFYWYRQILGQKVEFLVSFYNNEISEKSEIFDDQFSVERPDGSNFTLKIRSTKLEDSAMYFCASQESYNEQFFGPGTRLTVL.